A single T cell receptor (beta chain) is shown here with its context. This sample is drawn from a study of T cells in Graves' hyperthyroidism and ophthalmopathy. Amplification of TCR beta CDR3 regions was performed using RNA transcripts as template. A set of HTBI primers served as the primers for a first-round RT-PCR of the TCR CDR3. TCRdb redid the calling of the multiplex PCR reads with MiXCR, one entry per CDR3 protein. The data hold some 620,000 distinct CDR3 sequences, with about a sixth observed a single time. Trimming left V 10 bases short and J 1 base short, with 19 bases between. The germline V gene has CDR1 WSHSY and CDR2 SAAADI. The CDR3 sequence is 15 residues long.

The receptor comes from a woman aged 25 to 39 with Graves' hyperthyroidism. The source material was blood. The chain is built from TRBV10-2 and TRBJ1-1; tentative D call: TRBD1 (5 bases). Here the CDR3 reads CAIGGVEEKNTEAFF. As DNA, the CDR3 is TGCGCCATCGGGGGTGTAGAGGAAAAGAACACTGAAGCTTTCTTT.